This TCR beta chain was sequenced for a study of CD8 T cells in Susac syndrome. Sequencing of TCR beta was carried out in blood CD8+ and CD4+ T cells. Roughly 0.5 to 1 ug RNA was reverse transcribed with random hexamers. TCRdb processed the immunoSEQ multiplex PCR reads anew with MiXCR; each CDR3 protein has one entry. The table has some 200,000 distinct CDR3 sequences, 85% to 95% seen once. V was clipped by 0 bases and J by 9 bases; unmatched bases: 15. Germline V gene data show CDR1 as DFQATT and CDR2 as SNEGSKA (reference sequence). This CDR3 contains 17 residues. The source is a human donor with Susac syndrome. V and J are TRBV20-1 and TRBJ2-1, with 9 positions matching TRBD2. The sample taken for sequencing was CD8+ T cells from PBMCs. The CDR3 DNA follows: TGCAGTGCTAGAGATTCGCGGGAGGGCCGGTTCATCCGTGAGCAGTTCTTC. Encoded protein: CSARDSREGRFIREQFF.